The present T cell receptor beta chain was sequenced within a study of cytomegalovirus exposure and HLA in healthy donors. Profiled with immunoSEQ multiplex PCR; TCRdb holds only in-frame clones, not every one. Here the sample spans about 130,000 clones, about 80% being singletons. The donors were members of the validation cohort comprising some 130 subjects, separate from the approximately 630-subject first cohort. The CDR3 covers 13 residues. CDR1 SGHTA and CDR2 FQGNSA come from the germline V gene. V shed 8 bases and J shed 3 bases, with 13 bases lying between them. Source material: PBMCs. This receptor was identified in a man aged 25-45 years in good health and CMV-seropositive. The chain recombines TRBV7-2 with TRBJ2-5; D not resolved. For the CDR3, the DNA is TGTGCCAGCGTCAACGACAATAAAGAGACCCAGTACTTC. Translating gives CASVNDNKETQYF.